These 28 T cell receptor beta chains share one sample of origin, sequenced in a study of CD8 T cells in Susac syndrome. The authors reverse transcribed roughly 0.5 to 1 ug RNA with random hexamers. TCRdb re-analysed the immunoSEQ multiplex PCR reads in MiXCR, keeping a single row per CDR3 protein. The data hold over 65,000 distinct CDR3 sequences, with about 92% observed a single time. The sample was CD4+ T cells from PBMCs. These receptors originate from a human donor with Susac syndrome.

The rearrangement uses TRBV27 and TRBJ1-2; the D is unclear. Trimming left V 5 bases short and J 7 bases short, with 17 bases between. The CDR3 runs 14 residues. Germline CDR1 MNHEY, CDR2 SMNVEV (reference sequence). The CDR3 bases are TGTGCCAGCAGTCCCTCTCGGACTCTGGGTGGCTACACCTTC. Encoded protein: CASSPSRTLGGYTF.

This sequence joins TRBV29-1 and TRBJ2-6; 9 bases align to TRBD1. Germline-derived CDR1 and CDR2 are SQVTM and ANQGSEA. After removal of 4 bases from V and 0 bases from J, the junction contained 10 bases not matched to a gene. The CDR3 runs 18 residues. Written as DNA, the CDR3 is TGCAGCGTTGGAGGACAGGGGTCAACAAGCTCTGGGGCCAACGTCCTGACTTTC. It translates to CSVGGQGSTSSGANVLTF.

This chain joins TRBV7-6 and TRBJ2-5; 9 bases match TRBD2. Germline V gene lookup returns CDR1 SGHVS and CDR2 FNYEAQ. The CDR3 loop spans 14 amino acids. The V gene end was trimmed by 6 bases and the J gene end by 4 bases; junction bases not matched to a gene: 6. The CDR3 reads CASSRRREGETQYF. In DNA, the CDR3 is TGTGCCAGCAGTCGACGGCGGGAGGGAGAGACCCAGTACTTC.

The chain carries TRBV27 and TRBJ2-5, with 9 nucleotides matching TRBD1. Per the germline V gene, CDR1 is MNHEY and CDR2 is SMNVEV (reference sequence). The CDR3 has 14 amino acids. The V gene end was trimmed by 7 bases and the J gene end by 4 bases; junction bases not matched to a gene: 7. The CDR3 sequence is CASTPGQGRETQYF. In DNA, the CDR3 is TGTGCCAGCACCCCGGGACAGGGAAGAGAGACCCAGTACTTC.

CDR3 protein: CASCRGAGEQYF. CDR3 DNA sequence: TGTGCCAGCTGTAGGGGGGCCGGCGAGCAGTACTTC. This sequence joins TRBV2 and TRBJ2-7; D may be TRBD1 or TRBD2 (6 bases each). CDR1 is SNHLY and CDR2 is FYNNEI in the germline V gene. V was cut by 8 bases and J by 6 bases, with 14 bases left in between. The CDR3 is 12 amino acids.

The chain recombines TRBV29-1 with TRBJ1-2, with D possibly TRBD1 on 5 matching bases. Trimming removed 4 bases at V and 8 bases at J, with 11 bases between. Germline V gene lookup returns CDR1 SQVTM and CDR2 ANQGSEA. This CDR3 spans 11 amino acids. This CDR3 reads CSVGQKGGYTF. As DNA, the CDR3 is TGCAGCGTTGGACAGAAAGGGGGCTACACCTTC. Looking up the rest from reference TRBV29-1 and TRBJ1-2 gives the full variable domain: SAVISQKPSRDICQRGTSLTIQCQVDSQVTMMFWYRQQPGQSLTLIATANQGSEATYESGFVIDKFPISRPNLTFSTLTVSNMSPEDSSIYLCSVGQKGGYTFGSGTRLTVV.

The V call is TRBV5-1, the J call TRBJ2-7; 9 bases agree with TRBD2. Trimming removed 6 bases from V and 5 bases from J; junction bases left unmatched: 6. The CDR3 totals 13 residues. Germline CDR1 reads SGHRS; CDR2 reads YFSETQ. CDR3 nucleotides: TGCGCCAGCAAGGTAGCGGGAGAGAACGAGCAGTACTTC. Protein sequence: CASKVAGENEQYF.

V is TRBV2 and J is TRBJ2-2, with 10 positions matching TRBD1. The CDR3 is 15 residues long. From germline, CDR1 is SNHLY and CDR2 FYNNEI. Trimming removed 6 bases from V and 6 bases from J; junction bases left unmatched: 7. The CDR3 DNA reads TGTGCCAGCAGGGCGGGACAGGGGCGGTCCGGGGAGCTGTTTTTT. Residues: CASRAGQGRSGELFF.

The chain combines TRBV19 with TRBJ1-1; no reliable D call. This CDR3 spans 11 amino acids. Germline V lookup: CDR1 LNHDA, CDR2 SQIVND (reference sequence). V was trimmed by 7 bases and J by 5 bases, leaving 8 bases between them. CDR3 DNA: TGTGCCAGTATTCTGGAGACTGAAGCTTTCTTT. Its translation: CASILETEAFF.

This chain connects TRBV6-5 to TRBJ2-7; D gene unclear. The CDR3 has 13 residues. Deletions cut 9 bases from V and 5 bases from J, with 17 bases between. The germline CDR1 and CDR2 sequences are MNHEY and SVGAGI. The CDR3 spells CASSRRGPDEQYF. The CDR3 DNA is TGTGCCAGTTCACGAAGAGGTCCCGACGAGCAGTACTTC.

The rearrangement links TRBV27 to TRBJ2-1; 8 bases agree with TRBD2. Looked up from germline, CDR1 is MNHEY and CDR2 is SMNVEV (reference sequence). This CDR3 has 17 residues. The ends lost 3 bases at V and 8 bases at J; junction bases unmatched: 15. CDR3: CASSFYPWVAGQDEQFF. The DNA for the CDR3 is TGTGCCAGCAGTTTTTATCCGTGGGTAGCGGGGCAGGATGAGCAGTTCTTC.

The chain is built from TRBV12-3 or TRBV12-4 and TRBJ2-3, with D perhaps TRBD2 (6 bases). The CDR3 contains 17 residues. The V gene lost 0 bases and the J gene lost 0 bases, with 13 bases spanning the gap. The CDR3 loop is CASSLAASGDSTDTQYF. CDR3 bases: TGTGCCAGCAGTTTAGCCGCTTCGGGGGACAGCACAGATACGCAGTATTTT.

This clonotype has just one count. The chain couples TRBV2 to TRBJ2-7, with a tentative D call TRBD1 (6 bases). The CDR3 totals 15 residues. The V end was cut by 7 bases, the J end by 1 base, with 17 bases between. Germline CDR1 SNHLY, CDR2 FYNNEI. The DNA for the CDR3 is TGTGCCAGCACCCAAGGGCAGGGGCGGTCCTACGAGCAGTACTTC. Protein sequence: CASTQGQGRSYEQYF.

The chain links TRBV5-4 to TRBJ1-1, with TRBD1 matching over 7 bases. Germline V lookup: CDR1 SGHNT, CDR2 YYREEE (reference sequence). V was pared by 5 bases and J by 4 bases, with 8 bases of the junction left unmatched. The CDR3 has 14 amino acids. This CDR3 is CASSSIDRVTEAFF. In DNA, the CDR3 is TGTGCCAGCAGTTCCATCGACAGGGTCACTGAAGCTTTCTTT.

The rearrangement links TRBV28 to TRBJ2-7; D call uncertain. Germline CDR1 MDHEN, CDR2 SYDVKM. The V end was cut by 8 bases, the J end by 0 bases, with 14 bases between. The CDR3 spans 14 residues. The CDR3 is CASCPETSSYEQYF. The CDR3 DNA is TGTGCCAGCTGTCCGGAAACAAGCTCCTACGAGCAGTACTTC.

The rearrangement uses TRBV7-9 and TRBJ2-7; D may match TRBD1 or TRBD2 (5 bases each). The CDR3 spans 16 residues. Looked up from germline, CDR1 is SEHNR and CDR2 is FQNEAQ (reference sequence). V gave up 1 base and J gave up 4 bases, with 17 bases separating them. The CDR3 DNA reads TGTGCCAGCAGCTTAGGCCTGGGGGATCGGGATTACGAGCAGTACTTC. Protein sequence: CASSLGLGDRDYEQYF.

The chain has TRBV7-2 and TRBJ2-1; the match to TRBD2 covers 16 bases. This CDR3 has 16 amino acids. From germline, CDR1 is SGHTA and CDR2 FQGNSA. Unmatched junction bases numbered 5, after V lost 5 bases and J lost 7 bases. The CDR3 region has the DNA TGTGCCAGCAGCAAACAGGGACTAGCGGGGGGGAATGAGCAGTTCTTC. Protein product: CASSKQGLAGGNEQFF. Full variable domain (missing parts from reference TRBV7-2 and TRBJ2-1): GAGVSQSPSNKVTEKGKDVELRCDPISGHTALYWYRQSLGQGLEFLIYFQGNSAPDKSGLPSDRFSAERTGGSVSTLTIQRTQQEDSAVYLCASSKQGLAGGNEQFFGPGTRLTVL.

The chain employs TRBV7-2 and TRBJ2-3; weak D call: TRBD2 (5 bases). Per the germline V gene, CDR1 is SGHTA and CDR2 is FQGNSA. This CDR3 contains 13 residues. Trimming took off 10 bases at V and 5 bases at J, with 16 bases between the two ends. CDR3 sequence reads: CATRTSEGDTQYF. For the CDR3, the DNA is TGTGCCACACGAACTAGTGAGGGAGATACGCAGTATTTT.

The V gene is TRBV5-1, the J gene TRBJ1-6; 8 positions match TRBD1. V gave up 4 bases and J gave up 6 bases; unmatched junction bases: 6. CDR1 and CDR2 (germline): SGHRS, YFSETQ. CDR3 length equals 15 residues. The CDR3 spells CASSGGQGLNSPLHF. CDR3 coding DNA: TGCGCCAGCAGCGGAGGACAGGGCCTTAATTCACCCCTCCACTTT.

The rearrangement uses TRBV19 and TRBJ2-5; TRBD1 matches 8 bases. V shed 4 bases, J shed 2 bases, and the junction held 12 bases outside the gene matches. The germline V gene has CDR1 LNHDA and CDR2 SQIVND (reference sequence). The CDR3 length is 17 residues. This CDR3 is CASSTSGGTGTQETQYF. For the CDR3, the DNA is TGTGCCAGTAGTACCAGTGGCGGGACAGGAACTCAAGAGACCCAGTACTTC.

The sample holds a few counts of this clonotype. The rearrangement joins TRBV6-1 to TRBJ1-4, with unresolved D. The CDR3 is 15 amino acids. V lost 5 bases and J lost 0, with 10 bases in between. In germline, CDR1 is MNHNS, CDR2 SASEGT. CDR3 nucleotides: TGTGCCAGCAGTCTCTTCCTTGCAACTAATGAAAAACTGTTTTTT. Its protein is CASSLFLATNEKLFF.

The chain carries TRBV12-3 or TRBV12-4 and TRBJ1-1, with 9 bases that match TRBD1. V dropped 6 bases and J dropped 1; count of bases not matched to a gene: 9. The CDR3 length is 16 residues. The CDR3: CASSLQGATSNTEAFF. The CDR3 DNA reads TGTGCCAGCAGCCTACAGGGGGCTACCTCGAACACTGAAGCTTTCTTT.

The chain has TRBV4-1 and TRBJ1-5, with TRBD1 as a possible D gene (6 bases). Germline CDR1 MGHRA, CDR2 YSYEKL. Trimming pared 3 bases from V and 6 bases from J, leaving 15 bases between. The CDR3 consists of 15 residues. CDR3 nucleotides: TGCGCCAGCAGCCAGGCCGAGGGGGTACGTCAGCCCCAGCATTTT. As protein: CASSQAEGVRQPQHF.

This chain connects TRBV28 to TRBJ2-2, with 7 bases that match TRBD2. The CDR3 is 15 amino acids. Trimming cost V 11 bases and J 7 bases; bases outside gene matches: 16. The germline gives CDR1 MDHEN, CDR2 SYDVKM. The CDR3 nucleotides are TGTGCCGGCGGAGGGGAGAGGGAGGGGAACGGGGAGCTGTTTTTT. This encodes CAGGGEREGNGELFF.

The chain is built from TRBV23-1 and TRBJ2-5; D gene ambiguous. TRBV23-1 is filed as an ORF, its function uncertain. The germline V and J ends were trimmed by 0 bases and 4 bases, with 18 bases remaining between them. This CDR3 contains 17 residues. As DNA, the CDR3 is TGCGCCAGCAGTCAATCGAGTTCCCACCGCCCCCCAGAGACCCAGTACTTC. It specifies CASSQSSSHRPPETQYF.

This clonotype was observed a single time. V gene TRBV20-1 combines with J gene TRBJ1-2, with 9 bases aligning to TRBD1. The CDR3 loop spans 14 amino acids. CDR1 is DFQATT and CDR2 is SNEGSKA in the germline V gene (reference sequence). Losses at the gene ends were 8 bases for V and 0 bases for J; bases not matched to a gene: 7. The CDR3 loop reads CSPARTGANYGYTF. In DNA, the CDR3 is TGCAGTCCCGCCAGGACAGGGGCTAACTATGGCTACACCTTC.

The V call is TRBV7-8, the J call TRBJ1-1; no clear D gene. The CDR3 extends over 14 amino acids. Trimming pared 3 bases from V and 0 bases from J, leaving 8 bases between. Germline assignment: CDR1 SGHVS and CDR2 FQNEAQ. The CDR3 nucleotides read TGTGCCAGCAGCTTTAGGCAGATGAACACTGAAGCTTTCTTT. It is translated as CASSFRQMNTEAFF.

The gene calls are TRBV5-1 and TRBJ2-1; 7 bases line up with TRBD1. The V and J ends lost 4 bases and 9 bases, in that order; junction bases with no gene match: 16. This CDR3 comprises 16 residues. Germline CDR1 SGHRS, CDR2 YFSETQ. CDR3 region: CASSLTPGTEQGEQFF. The CDR3 nucleotides are TGCGCCAGCAGCCTGACCCCCGGGACAGAACAGGGTGAGCAGTTCTTC. The full variable domain, completed using reference TRBV5-1 and TRBJ2-1, is KAGVTQTPRYLIKTRGQQVTLSCSPISGHRSVSWYQQTPGQGLQFLFEYFSETQRNKGNFPGRFSGRQFSNSRSEMNVSTLELGDSALYLCASSLTPGTEQGEQFFGPGTRLTVL.